This T cell receptor (beta chain) was captured by sequencing in a study of blood T cell repertoires in COVID-19. About the study: In each case, the material was cDNA or gDNA derived from T cells, B-cell-depleted T cells, or PBMCs.

The germline gives CDR1 LNHDA, CDR2 SQIVND (reference sequence). This CDR3 has 17 amino acids. The V segment lost 3 bases and the J segment 2 bases; nucleotides outside the gene matches: 11. The table lists this clone with a few counts. Participant age was about 18 to 89 years, and participants resided in 20 to 30 US areas. In the original workflow: Nucleated cell number was recorded as an estimate derived from reference gene primer amplification. This table comes from immunoSEQ multiplex PCR, and its TCRdb copy is limited to in-frame clones, with some not included. The V and J calls and the clone size are those of that table, but D and trimming were determined from the DNA. Of about 170,000 clones in the sample, 65% to 85% were seen once.

The receptor's source is a woman between 50 and 59 years old in a cohort exposed to, infected with or recovered from COVID-19 (not recorded which). The chain joins TRBV19 to TRBJ2-5; 8 bases match TRBD1. The specimen sequenced was PBMCs or T cells enriched from blood (not recorded which). The CDR3: CASSISQGALLQETQYF. The CDR3 DNA follows: TGTGCCAGTAGTATTTCTCAGGGGGCCTTGCTACAAGAGACCCAGTACTTC. Variable domain in full (rest from reference TRBV19 and TRBJ2-5): DGGITQSPKYLFRKEGQNVTLSCEQNLNHDAMYWYRQDPGQGLRLIYYSQIVNDFQKGDIAEGYSVSREKKESFPLTVTSAQKNPTAFYLCASSISQGALLQETQYFGPGTRLLVL.